These T cell receptor beta chains were read from a single sample in a study of OX40 agonist ivuxolimab in advanced cancers. TCRdb's table, derived via immunoSEQ multiplex PCR, lists solely in-frame clones and lacks some. This sample yields fewer than 50,000 clones, of which over 65% are seen a single time; approximately 13% belongs to the top ten. This specimen was CD4+ or CD8+ T cells sorted from blood, taken in a trial of the OX40 agonist ivuxolimab. These receptors were obtained from an adult with an advanced solid tumor such as melanoma, head and neck, liver or kidney cancer. CDR3s include the opening cysteine and the closing phenylalanine or tryptophan. Fields, in order: CDR3 length, clone size, V gene, J gene, D gene, CDR3 DNA, CDR3 protein. The D gene is left open where the match is weak. A row's size may be missing; if present it is once, few, many or a size class.

length: 12
size: few
V: TRBV28
J: TRBJ2-7
D: TRBD2
DNA: TGTGCCAGCAGTTTTCTAGCGGGAGCGGAGTACTTC
CDR3: CASSFLAGAEYF

length: 15
size: NA
V: TRBV2
J: TRBJ2-7
D: TRBD1
DNA: TGTGCCAGCCAGCGTAACAGGGGAAGGTCCTACGAGCAGTACTTC
CDR3: CASQRNRGRSYEQYF

length: 15
size: few
V: TRBV10-3
J: TRBJ2-2
D: NA
DNA: TGTGCCATCAGTCCGAGGACAGGAGGGAGCGGGGAGCTGTTTTTT
CDR3: CAISPRTGGSGELFF

length: 13
size: NA
V: TRBV7-6
J: TRBJ1-1
D: NA
DNA: TGTGCCAGCAGCTTAAAGGAGAACACTGAAGCTTTCTTT
CDR3: CASSLKENTEAFF

length: 15
size: NA
V: TRBV19
J: TRBJ2-3
D: TRBD1
DNA: TGTGCCAGCACCCAGGGGGTCGGACGCGCAGATACGCAGTATTTT
CDR3: CASTQGVGRADTQYF

length: 15
size: NA
V: TRBV18
J: TRBJ1-1
D: NA
DNA: TGTGCCAGCTCACCCCCGACACTAAACGGATTTGAAGCTTTCTTT
CDR3: CASSPPTLNGFEAFF

length: 12
size: NA
V: TRBV11-2
J: TRBJ1-3
D: NA
DNA: TGTGCCAGCAGGGAAACGGGAAACACCATATATTTT
CDR3: CASRETGNTIYF

length: 14
size: NA
V: TRBV29-1
J: TRBJ2-3
D: TRBD1
DNA: TGCAGCGTGTCCGGGACAGGGGGACCAGATACGCAGTATTTT
CDR3: CSVSGTGGPDTQYF

length: 14
size: NA
V: TRBV2
J: TRBJ2-3
D: NA
DNA: TGTGCCAGCAGTGAATGGCAGAACACAGATACGCAGTATTTT
CDR3: CASSEWQNTDTQYF

length: 13
size: NA
V: TRBV5-8
J: TRBJ2-7
D: NA
DNA: TGTGCCAGCAGCTTTCAGGGTGGCTACGAGCAGTACTTC
CDR3: CASSFQGGYEQYF

length: 16
size: NA
V: TRBV28
J: TRBJ2-1
D: NA
DNA: TGTGCCAGCAGTTCGGGCGCAACAGGGTCCTACAATGAGCAGTTCTTC
CDR3: CASSSGATGSYNEQFF